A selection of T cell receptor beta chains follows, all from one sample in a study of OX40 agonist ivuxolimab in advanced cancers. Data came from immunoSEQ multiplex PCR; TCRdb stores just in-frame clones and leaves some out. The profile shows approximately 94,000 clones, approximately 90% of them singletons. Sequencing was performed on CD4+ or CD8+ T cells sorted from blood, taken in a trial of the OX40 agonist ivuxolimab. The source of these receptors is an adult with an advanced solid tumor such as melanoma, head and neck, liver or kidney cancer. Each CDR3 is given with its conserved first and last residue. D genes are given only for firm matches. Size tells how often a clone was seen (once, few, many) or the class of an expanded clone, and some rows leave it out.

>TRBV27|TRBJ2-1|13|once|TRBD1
CASRGQEYNEQFF
TGTGCCAGCAGGGGACAGGAGTACAATGAGCAGTTCTTC
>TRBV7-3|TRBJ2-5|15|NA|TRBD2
CASSLVPTSGETQYF
TGTGCCAGCAGCTTAGTCCCCACTAGCGGAGAGACCCAGTACTTC
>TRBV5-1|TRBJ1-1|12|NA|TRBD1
CASSLDRGQAFF
TGCGCCAGCAGCTTGGACAGGGGCCAGGCTTTCTTT
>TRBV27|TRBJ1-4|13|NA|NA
CASSRRVFEKLFF
TGTGCCAGCAGTCGCAGGGTTTTTGAAAAACTGTTTTTT
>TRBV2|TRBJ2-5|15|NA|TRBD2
CASSPAGGPGETQYF
TGTGCCAGCAGTCCAGCGGGAGGGCCAGGGGAGACCCAGTACTTC
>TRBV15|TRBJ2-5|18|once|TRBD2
CATSRDLGLAGGSETQYF
TGTGCCACCAGCAGAGATCTGGGTCTAGCGGGAGGTTCAGAGACCCAGTACTTC
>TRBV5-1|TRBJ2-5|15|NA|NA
CASSFIRGSQETQYF
TGCGCCAGCAGCTTTATACGCGGGTCCCAAGAGACCCAGTACTTC
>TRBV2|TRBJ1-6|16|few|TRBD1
CASSPRTGNYNSPLHF
TGTGCCAGCAGCCCTCGGACAGGGAATTATAATTCACCCCTCCACTTT
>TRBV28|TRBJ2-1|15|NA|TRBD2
CASSLTGLRLNEQFF
TGTGCCAGCAGTTTGACGGGACTAAGGCTCAATGAGCAGTTCTTC
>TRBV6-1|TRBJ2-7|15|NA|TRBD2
CASSVGLAGTYEQYF
TGTGCCAGCAGTGTAGGACTAGCGGGAACCTACGAGCAGTACTTC
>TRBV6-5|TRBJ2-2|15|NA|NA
CASSYEGRDTGELFF
TGTGCCAGCAGTTATGAGGGACGAGACACCGGGGAGCTGTTTTTT
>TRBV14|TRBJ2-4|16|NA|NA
CASSEGRPLAKNIQYF
TGTGCCAGCAGCGAAGGGAGACCCCTAGCCAAAAACATTCAGTACTTC
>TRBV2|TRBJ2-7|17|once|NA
CASSRKETPSKHYEQYF
TGTGCCAGCAGTCGCAAGGAGACCCCGTCGAAACACTACGAGCAGTACTTC
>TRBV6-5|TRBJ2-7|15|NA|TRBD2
CASSYSGTNSYEQYF
TGTGCCAGCAGTTACTCGGGGACTAATTCCTACGAGCAGTACTTC
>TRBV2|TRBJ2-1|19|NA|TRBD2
CASSEQGLAGLTYNNEQFF
TGTGCCAGCAGTGAACAGGGACTAGCGGGACTGACTTACAACAATGAGCAGTTCTTC
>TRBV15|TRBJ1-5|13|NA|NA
CATSLEDGQPQHF
TGTGCCACCAGCCTGGAGGACGGTCAGCCCCAGCATTTT
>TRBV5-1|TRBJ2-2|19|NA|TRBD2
CASSLLSSGSEDSPGELFF
TGCGCCAGCAGCTTGCTGAGTAGCGGGAGTGAAGATTCCCCCGGGGAGCTGTTTTTT
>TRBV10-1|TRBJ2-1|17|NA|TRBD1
CASSAHPDRGRVNEQFF
TGCGCCAGCAGTGCGCATCCCGACAGGGGGCGAGTCAATGAGCAGTTCTTC
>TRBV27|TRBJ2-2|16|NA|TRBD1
CASRTGTGVNTGELFF
TGTGCCAGCAGAACCGGGACAGGGGTTAACACCGGGGAGCTGTTTTTT
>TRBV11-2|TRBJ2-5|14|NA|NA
CASSFRVQTETQYF
TGTGCCAGCAGCTTCCGAGTCCAGACGGAGACCCAGTACTTC
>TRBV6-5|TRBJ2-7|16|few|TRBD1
CASSFSTGAGTYEQYF
TGTGCCAGCAGTTTCTCTACAGGGGCCGGGACCTACGAGCAGTACTTC
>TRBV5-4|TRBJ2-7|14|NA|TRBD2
CASSTLAGADEQYF
TGTGCCAGCAGCACCTTAGCGGGAGCGGACGAGCAGTACTTC
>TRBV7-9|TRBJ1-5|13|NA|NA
CASSRAGNQPQHF
TGTGCCAGCAGCAGGGCGGGTAATCAGCCCCAGCATTTT
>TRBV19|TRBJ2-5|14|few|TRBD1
CASSVPGTGETQYF
TGTGCCAGTAGTGTTCCCGGGACAGGGGAGACCCAGTACTTC
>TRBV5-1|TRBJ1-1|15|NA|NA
CASSLSQGKVTEAFF
TGCGCCAGCAGCTTGAGTCAGGGGAAGGTCACTGAAGCTTTCTTT
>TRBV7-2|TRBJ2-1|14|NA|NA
CASSLSSGYNEQFF
TGTGCCAGCAGCTTATCTTCTGGTTACAATGAGCAGTTCTTC
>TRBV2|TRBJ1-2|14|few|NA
CASSGAGPLYGYTF
TGTGCCAGCAGTGGAGCAGGACCCCTCTATGGCTACACCTTC
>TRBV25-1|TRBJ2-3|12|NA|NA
CASSAGTDTQYF
TGTGCCAGCAGTGCCGGCACAGATACGCAGTATTTT
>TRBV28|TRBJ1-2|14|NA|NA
CASTRQTLNYGYTF
TGTGCCAGCACGCGCCAGACTCTTAACTATGGCTACACCTTC
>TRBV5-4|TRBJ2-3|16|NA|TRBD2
CASSLRTSVTTDTQYF
TGTGCCAGCAGCCTACGGACTAGCGTAACCACAGATACGCAGTATTTT
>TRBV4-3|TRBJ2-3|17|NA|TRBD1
CASSQDWGQGISDTQYF
TGCGCCAGCAGCCAAGATTGGGGACAGGGGATATCAGATACGCAGTATTTT
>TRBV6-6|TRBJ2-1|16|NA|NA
CASSSTDASSYNEQFF
TGTGCCAGCAGTTCCACGGACGCGAGCTCCTACAATGAGCAGTTCTTC
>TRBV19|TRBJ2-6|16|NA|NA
CASSRNGGLGANVLTF
TGTGCCAGTAGTAGAAATGGGGGGCTGGGGGCCAACGTCCTGACTTTC
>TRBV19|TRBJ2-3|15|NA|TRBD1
CASSITGVGSDTQYF
TGTGCCAGTAGTATTACAGGGGTTGGGTCAGATACGCAGTATTTT
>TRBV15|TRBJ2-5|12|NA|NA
CATSRVRETQYF
TGTGCCACCAGCAGAGTTAGGGAGACCCAGTACTTC
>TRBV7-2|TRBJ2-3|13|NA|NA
CASSLYPTDTQYF
TGTGCCAGCAGCTTATACCCGACAGATACGCAGTATTTT
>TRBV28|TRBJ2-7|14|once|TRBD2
CASSGSGRGNEQYF
TGTGCCAGCAGTGGTAGCGGGAGGGGGAACGAGCAGTACTTC
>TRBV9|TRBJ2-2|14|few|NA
CASSRSEIYGELFF
TGTGCCAGCAGCCGTTCCGAGATTTACGGGGAGCTGTTTTTT
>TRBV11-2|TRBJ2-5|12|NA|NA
CASSSSLETQYF
TGTGCCAGCAGCTCATCATTGGAGACCCAGTACTTC
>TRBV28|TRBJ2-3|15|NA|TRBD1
CASKEGTGSTDTQYF
TGTGCCAGCAAGGAGGGGACAGGGAGCACAGATACGCAGTATTTT
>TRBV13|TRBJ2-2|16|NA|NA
CASSPYIKGVTGELFF
TGTGCCAGCAGCCCTTACATTAAAGGGGTAACCGGGGAGCTGTTTTTT
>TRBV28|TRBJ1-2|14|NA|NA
CASRAAGPNYGYTF
TGTGCCAGCAGAGCAGCCGGACCGAACTATGGCTACACCTTC
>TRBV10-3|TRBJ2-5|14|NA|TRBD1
CAISESGQQETQYF
TGTGCCATCAGTGAGTCGGGACAGCAAGAGACCCAGTACTTC